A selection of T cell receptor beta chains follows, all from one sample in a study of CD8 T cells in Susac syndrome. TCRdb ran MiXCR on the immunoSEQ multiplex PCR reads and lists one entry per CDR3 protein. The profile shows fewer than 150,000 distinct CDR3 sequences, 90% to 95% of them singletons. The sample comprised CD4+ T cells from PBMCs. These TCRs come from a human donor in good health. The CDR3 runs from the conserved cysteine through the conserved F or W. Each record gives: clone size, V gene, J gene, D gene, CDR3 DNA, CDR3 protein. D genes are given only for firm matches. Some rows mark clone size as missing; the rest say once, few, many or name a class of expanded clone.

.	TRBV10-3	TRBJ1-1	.	TGTGCCATCAGTGAACAGGGACGGACTGAAGCTTTCTTT	CAISEQGRTEAFF
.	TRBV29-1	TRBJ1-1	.	TGCAGCGTTGAAAAAGGGGGGCCGGGCACTGAAGCTTTCTTT	CSVEKGGPGTEAFF
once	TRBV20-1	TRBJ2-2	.	TGCAGTGCTAGCGGACGTAACGGGGAGCTGTTTTTT	CSASGRNGELFF
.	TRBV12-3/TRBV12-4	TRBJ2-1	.	TGTGCCAGCAGTTTACTAACCCTCGGAACCACTGAGCAGTTCTTC	CASSLLTLGTTEQFF
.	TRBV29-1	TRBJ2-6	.	TGCAGCGTTGATCCGGGGCTCGGGGCCAACGTCCTGACTTTC	CSVDPGLGANVLTF
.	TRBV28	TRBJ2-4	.	TGTGCCAGCAGCTTGCCCGCTAGCCGGAAAAACATTCAGTACTTC	CASSLPASRKNIQYF
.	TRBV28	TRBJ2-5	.	TGTGCCAGCAGTCGAGCGGGTCAAGAGACCCAGTACTTC	CASSRAGQETQYF
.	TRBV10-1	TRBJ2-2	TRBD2	TGCGCCAGCAGTGAGGCGGGAGCGACCGGGGAGCTGTTTTTT	CASSEAGATGELFF
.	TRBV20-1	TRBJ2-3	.	TGCAGTGCTAGAGGTGCCGGGTCAGATACGCAGTATTTT	CSARGAGSDTQYF
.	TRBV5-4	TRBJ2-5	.	TGTGCCAGCAGCCCGAACCTACAGGGATTCCAAGAGACCCAGTACTTC	CASSPNLQGFQETQYF
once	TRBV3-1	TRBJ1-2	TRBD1	TGTGCCAGCAGCCGCGGGACAGGTTATGTCGGGAGCTACACCTTC	CASSRGTGYVGSYTF
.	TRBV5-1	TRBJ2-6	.	TGCGCCAGCAGCTTGGTTTTACCCTTCTCTGGGGCCAACGTCCTGACTTTC	CASSLVLPFSGANVLTF
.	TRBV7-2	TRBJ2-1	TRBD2	TGTGCCAGCAGCTTAAAGCGGGAGGGGGTTGAGCAGTTCTTC	CASSLKREGVEQFF
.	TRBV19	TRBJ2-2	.	TGTGCCAGTAGGGGCGGAGGTTACACCGGGGAGCTGTTTTTT	CASRGGGYTGELFF
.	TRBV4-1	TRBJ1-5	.	TGCGCCAGCAGCCAGTCGGATTCGTATCAGCCCCAGCATTTT	CASSQSDSYQPQHF